This entry features one T cell receptor beta chain sequence. These data are taken from a study of blood T cell repertoires in COVID-19. Study-level background: Spain, Italy and the United States supplied samples that represented acute and convalescent COVID-19. Sample material is recorded as cDNA or gDNA derived from T cells, B-cell-depleted T cells, or PBMCs.

The CDR3 runs to 14 residues. Germline assignment: CDR1 MNHEY and CDR2 SMNVEV (reference sequence). J was trimmed by 3 bases and V by 3 bases; bases with no gene match: 3. Original analysis: Amplifying reference gene primers gave estimates of nucleated cell counts. TCRdb's copy holds only in-frame clones and misses some; the assay was immunoSEQ multiplex PCR. V and J calls and clone size follow that table, whereas D and trimming were derived from the DNA. Of 180,000 or so clones in the sample, about 86% are singletons; the top ten hold roughly 8%. The chain has TRBV27 and TRBJ1-2, with TRBD1 identical over 8 bases. The sample consisted of peripheral blood. The receptor was isolated from a man between 60 and 70 years old with acute or convalescent COVID-19. The CDR3 spells CASSFGQGDYGYTF. The CDR3 nucleotides are TGTGCCAGCAGTTTCGGACAGGGTGACTATGGCTACACCTTC.